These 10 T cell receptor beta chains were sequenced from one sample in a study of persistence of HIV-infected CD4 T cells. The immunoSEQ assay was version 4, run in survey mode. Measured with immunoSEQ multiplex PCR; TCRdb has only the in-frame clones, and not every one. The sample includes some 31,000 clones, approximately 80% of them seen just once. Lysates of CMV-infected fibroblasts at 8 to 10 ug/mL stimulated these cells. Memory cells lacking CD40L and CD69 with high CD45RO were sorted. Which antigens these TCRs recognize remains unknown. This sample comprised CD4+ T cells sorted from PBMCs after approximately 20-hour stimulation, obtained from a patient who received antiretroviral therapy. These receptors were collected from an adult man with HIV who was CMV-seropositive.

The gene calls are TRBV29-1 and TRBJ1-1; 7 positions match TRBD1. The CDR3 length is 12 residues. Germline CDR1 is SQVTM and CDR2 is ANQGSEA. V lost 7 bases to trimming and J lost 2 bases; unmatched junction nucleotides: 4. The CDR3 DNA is TGCAGCGGCAGACAGGGAAACACTGAAGCTTTCTTT. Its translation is CSGRQGNTEAFF. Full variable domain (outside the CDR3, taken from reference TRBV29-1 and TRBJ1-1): SAVISQKPSRDICQRGTSLTIQCQVDSQVTMMFWYRQQPGQSLTLIATANQGSEATYESGFVIDKFPISRPNLTFSTLTVSNMSPEDSSIYLCSGRQGNTEAFFGQGTRLTVV.

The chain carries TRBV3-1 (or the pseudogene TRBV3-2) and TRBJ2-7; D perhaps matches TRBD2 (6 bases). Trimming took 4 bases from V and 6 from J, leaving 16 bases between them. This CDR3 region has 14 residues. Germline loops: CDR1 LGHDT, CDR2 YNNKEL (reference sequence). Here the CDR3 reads CASSRAHGGAEQYF. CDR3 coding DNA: TGTGCCAGCAGCCGGGCCCATGGAGGGGCCGAGCAGTACTTC.

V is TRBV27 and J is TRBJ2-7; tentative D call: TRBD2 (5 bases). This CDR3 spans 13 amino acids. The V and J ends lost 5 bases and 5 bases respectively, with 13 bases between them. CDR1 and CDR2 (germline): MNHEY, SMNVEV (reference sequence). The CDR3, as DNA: TGTGCCAGCAGTCGAGGGCCGCGCGACGAGCAGTACTTC. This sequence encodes CASSRGPRDEQYF.

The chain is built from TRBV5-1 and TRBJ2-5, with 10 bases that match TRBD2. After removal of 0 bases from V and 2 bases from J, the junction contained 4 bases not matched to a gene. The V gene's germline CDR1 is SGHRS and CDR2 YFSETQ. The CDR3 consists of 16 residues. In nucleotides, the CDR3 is TGCGCCAGCAGCTTGGCCCCAGCGGGGGGGCAAGAGACCCAGTACTTC. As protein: CASSLAPAGGQETQYF.

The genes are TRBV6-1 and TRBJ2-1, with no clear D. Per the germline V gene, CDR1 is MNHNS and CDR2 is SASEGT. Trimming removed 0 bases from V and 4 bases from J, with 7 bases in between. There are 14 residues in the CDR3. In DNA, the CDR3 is TGTGCCAGCAGTGAAGCGGGTCAGTACAATGAGCAGTTCTTC. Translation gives CASSEAGQYNEQFF.

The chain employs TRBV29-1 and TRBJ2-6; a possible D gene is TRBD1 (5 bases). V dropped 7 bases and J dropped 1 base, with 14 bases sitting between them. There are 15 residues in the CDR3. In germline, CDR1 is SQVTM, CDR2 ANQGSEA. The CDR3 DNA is TGCAGCGCCCTCCAAGCAGGGTCTGGGGCCAACGTCCTGACTTTC. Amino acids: CSALQAGSGANVLTF.

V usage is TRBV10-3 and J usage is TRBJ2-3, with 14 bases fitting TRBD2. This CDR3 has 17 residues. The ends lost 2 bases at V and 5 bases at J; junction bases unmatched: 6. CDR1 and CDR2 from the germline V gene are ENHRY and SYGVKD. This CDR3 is CAISEPGLAGVRDTQYF. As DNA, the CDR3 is TGTGCCATCAGTGAGCCGGGACTAGCGGGGGTGAGAGATACGCAGTATTTT.

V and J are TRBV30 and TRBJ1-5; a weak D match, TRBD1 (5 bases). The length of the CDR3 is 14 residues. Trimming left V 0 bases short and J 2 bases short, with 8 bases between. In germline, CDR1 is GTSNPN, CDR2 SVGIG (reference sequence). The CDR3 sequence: CAWSVGVGNQPQHF. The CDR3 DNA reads TGTGCCTGGAGTGTAGGGGTTGGCAATCAGCCCCAGCATTTT.

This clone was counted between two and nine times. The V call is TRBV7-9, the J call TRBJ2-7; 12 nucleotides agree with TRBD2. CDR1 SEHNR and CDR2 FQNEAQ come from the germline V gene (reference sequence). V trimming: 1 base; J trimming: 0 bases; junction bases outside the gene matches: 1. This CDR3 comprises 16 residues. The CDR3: CASSLGLAGASYEQYF. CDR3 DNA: TGTGCCAGCAGCTTAGGACTAGCGGGGGCCTCCTACGAGCAGTACTTC.

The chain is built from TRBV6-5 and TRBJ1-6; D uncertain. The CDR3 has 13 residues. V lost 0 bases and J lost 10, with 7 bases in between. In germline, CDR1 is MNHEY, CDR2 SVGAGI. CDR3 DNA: TGTGCCAGCAGTTACTCTTTCGGGTCACCCCTCCACTTT. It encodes CASSYSFGSPLHF.